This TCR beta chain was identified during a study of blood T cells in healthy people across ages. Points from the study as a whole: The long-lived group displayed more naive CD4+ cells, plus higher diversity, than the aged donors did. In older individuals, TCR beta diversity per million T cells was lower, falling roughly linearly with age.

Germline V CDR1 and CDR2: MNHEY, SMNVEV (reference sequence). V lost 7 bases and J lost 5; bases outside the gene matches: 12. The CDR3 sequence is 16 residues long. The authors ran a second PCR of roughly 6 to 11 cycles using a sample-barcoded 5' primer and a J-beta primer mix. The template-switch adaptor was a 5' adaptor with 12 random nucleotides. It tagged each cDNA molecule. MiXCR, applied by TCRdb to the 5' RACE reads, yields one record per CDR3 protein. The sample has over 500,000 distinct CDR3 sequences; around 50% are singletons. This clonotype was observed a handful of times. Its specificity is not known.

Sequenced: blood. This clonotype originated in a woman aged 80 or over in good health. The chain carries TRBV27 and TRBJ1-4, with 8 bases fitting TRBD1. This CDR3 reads CASTKQQGAGNEKLFF. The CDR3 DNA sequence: TGTGCCAGCACGAAGCAGCAGGGGGCCGGGAATGAAAAACTGTTTTTT.